This T cell receptor beta chain was sequenced during a study of cytomegalovirus exposure and HLA in healthy donors (dated by TCRdb to 2015 to 2018). Background for the entire study: According to a later analysis, the 120 or so validation repertoires were produced on the same platform as the approximately 690 repertoires of the first cohort. The study was designed to test whether signatures of past pathogen exposure could be identified by cataloging public T cell receptors. Along with the roughly 610-subject first cohort, a separate validation cohort of more than 90 different subjects was used. To predict cytomegalovirus infection status, the study brought together high-throughput TCR immunosequencing, statistical association of individual TCRs with disease status, and machine learning. Broader findings and caveats from the paper: The study listed 150 to 200 TCR beta chains as associated with cytomegalovirus. Subsequent analysis determined that TCRs grouped into clusters in the first cohort also showed a tendency toward co-occurrence across the roughly 130 validation repertoires, and 94% of cluster scores exceeded 0. In vitro tests confirmed that a few of the cytomegalovirus-associated TCR beta chains recognize cytomegalovirus antigens. A later analysis had no HLA typing for the validation cohort, so co-occurrence there was scored across all 120 repertoires. The classifier was reported to diagnose cytomegalovirus status with high specificity and sensitivity in both the original and validation cohorts. While some public TCRs were present in many individuals, most TCR sequences turned up only very rarely across donors. The authors suggested that the approach could potentially be extended to other disease states and immunological phenotypes.

The donors were included in the validation cohort of some 120 subjects, a group kept apart from the approximately 690-subject first cohort. With regard to this clone: Its target antigen remains unknown. It has no much larger one-base neighbor in the sample; base qualities were not kept.

Libraries came from the immunoSEQ multiplex PCR assay. As for the original processing: A statistical classification framework was built for diagnosing cytomegalovirus status from the catalog of TCR beta chain sequences. What TCRdb holds here is the immuneACCESS table cut down to in-frame rearrangements. Part of the clones is not present; checked against another copy, under half of the missing clones reflect an unresolved V gene, and the others are unexplained. The D gene and trimming were derived from the DNA, and the V and J assignments and clone size from that table. For this sample there are 250,000 to 300,000 clones; roughly 90% appear just once. Together, the top ten hold roughly 0.4% of the sample. This clonotype was sampled from a woman between 18 and 29 years old in good health and CMV-seronegative. The sequencing sample was made of PBMCs.

The CDR3 region: CASSLSLTEQFF. The DNA sequence reads TGTGCCAGCAGTCTCAGTTTAACTGAGCAGTTCTTC. The chain is assembled from TRBV2 and TRBJ2-1; the D gene assignment is ambiguous. The V end loses 5 bases and the J end loses 9 bases, and a stretch of 11 bases separates them. CDR1 is given as SNHLY and CDR2 as FYNNEI, both from the germline V gene. Including cysteine and phenylalanine, the CDR3 has 12 amino acids. Only CDR3 DNA remains: 36 bases, in frame from the first base.